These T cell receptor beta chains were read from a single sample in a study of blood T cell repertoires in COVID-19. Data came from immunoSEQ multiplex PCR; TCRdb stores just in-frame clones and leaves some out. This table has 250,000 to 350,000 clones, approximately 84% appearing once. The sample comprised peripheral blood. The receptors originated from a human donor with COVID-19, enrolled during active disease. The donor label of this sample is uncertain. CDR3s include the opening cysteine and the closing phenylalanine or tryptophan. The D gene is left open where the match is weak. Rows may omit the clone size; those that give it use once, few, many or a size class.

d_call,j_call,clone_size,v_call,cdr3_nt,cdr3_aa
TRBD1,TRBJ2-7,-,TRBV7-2,TGTGCCAGCGAACCGACAGGGCTCGGGGAGCAGTACTTC,CASEPTGLGEQYF
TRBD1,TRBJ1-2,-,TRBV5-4,TGTGCCAGCAGCTCCGGGACAGGCATATATGGCTACACCTTC,CASSSGTGIYGYTF
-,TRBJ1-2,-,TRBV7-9,TGTGCCAGCGGGGGTGCGGGGTACGGCTACACCTTC,CASGGAGYGYTF
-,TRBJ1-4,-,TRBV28,TGTGCCAGCAGCCGCGGATCCATAAGGTCCGATGAAAAACTGTTTTTT,CASSRGSIRSDEKLFF
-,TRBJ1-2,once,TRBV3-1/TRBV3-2,TGTGCCAGCAGCCGTTCGGGTAGTGGCTACACCTTC,CASSRSGSGYTF
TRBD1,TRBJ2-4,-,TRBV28,TGTGCCAGCAGCTCCCGGACAGGGATAGCCAAAAACATTCAGTACTTC,CASSSRTGIAKNIQYF
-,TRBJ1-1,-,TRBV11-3,TGTGCCAGCAGCTTAGGGGGGGTCGGCACTGAAGCTTTCTTT,CASSLGGVGTEAFF
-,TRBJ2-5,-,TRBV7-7,TGTGCTAGCAGCTTAGACGTCGGGGAGACCCAGTACTTC,CASSLDVGETQYF
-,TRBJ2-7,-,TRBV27,TGTGCCAGCCGTAAAGGGGTCCAGGCGTATTCCTACGAGCAGTACTTC,CASRKGVQAYSYEQYF
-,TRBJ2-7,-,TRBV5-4,TGTGCCAGCAGCTCATCAACATCATACGAGCAGTACTTC,CASSSSTSYEQYF
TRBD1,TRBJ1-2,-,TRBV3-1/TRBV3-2,TGTGCCAGCAGCCAGTTAGCGGTTAAACAGGGGGCGAATACCTTC,CASSQLAVKQGANTF
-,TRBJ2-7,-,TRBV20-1,TGCAGTGCTAGTTGGCAGGGGACCCCCCGAAGTTCCTACGAGCAGTACTTC,CSASWQGTPRSSYEQYF
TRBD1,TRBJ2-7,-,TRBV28,TGTGCCAGCAGTTTAAGACAGGGAGAGTACGAGCAGTACTTC,CASSLRQGEYEQYF
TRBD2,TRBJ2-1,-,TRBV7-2,TGTGCCAGCAGTCAGCAACCGGGACTAGCGGGAAATGAGCAGTTCTTC,CASSQQPGLAGNEQFF
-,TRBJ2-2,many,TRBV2,TGTGCCAGCAGCCAACAGTTAACCGGGGAGCTGTTTTTT,CASSQQLTGELFF
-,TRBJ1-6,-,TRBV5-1,TGCGCCAGCAGCTTGGATGGCCGACAACTTAATTCACCCCTCCACTTT,CASSLDGRQLNSPLHF
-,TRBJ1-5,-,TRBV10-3,TGTGCCATCAGTGGGTCAGCCGATAGCAATCAGCCCCAGCATTTT,CAISGSADSNQPQHF
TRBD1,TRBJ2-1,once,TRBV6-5,TGTGCCAGCAGTCCTGACAGGGGGCTATACAATGAGCAGTTCTTC,CASSPDRGLYNEQFF
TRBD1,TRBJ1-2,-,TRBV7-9,TGTGCCAGCAGCTCCTCCGGGACAGGGGGCGACGGCTACACCTTC,CASSSSGTGGDGYTF
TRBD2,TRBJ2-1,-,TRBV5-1,TGCGCCAGCAGCTTATCACTAGCGGGGAACAATGAGCAGTTCTTC,CASSLSLAGNNEQFF
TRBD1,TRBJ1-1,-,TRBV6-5,TGTGCCAGCAGCGTCAGGGGGTGGGGGAAAGCTTTCTTT,CASSVRGWGKAFF
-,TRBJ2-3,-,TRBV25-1,TGTGCCAGCAGTGTGGCCATGGCCAGCACAGATACGCAGTATTTT,CASSVAMASTDTQYF
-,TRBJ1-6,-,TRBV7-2,TGTGCCAGCAGCTTAACAGGGTCGCCTTCACCCCTCCACTTT,CASSLTGSPSPLHF
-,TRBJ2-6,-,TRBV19,TGTGCCAGTAGTTGGTACTCCTCTGGGGCCAACGTCCTGACTTTC,CASSWYSSGANVLTF
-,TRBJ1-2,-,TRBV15,TGTGCCACCAGCAGAGATCAGGGTTTCTATGGCTACACCTTC,CATSRDQGFYGYTF
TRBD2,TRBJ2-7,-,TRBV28,TGTGCCAGCAGTACTAGCGGGGGGGTCTACGAGCAGTACTTC,CASSTSGGVYEQYF
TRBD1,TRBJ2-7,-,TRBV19,TGTGCCAGTAGTACGACAGGGGGCAGGGACGAGCAGTACTTC,CASSTTGGRDEQYF